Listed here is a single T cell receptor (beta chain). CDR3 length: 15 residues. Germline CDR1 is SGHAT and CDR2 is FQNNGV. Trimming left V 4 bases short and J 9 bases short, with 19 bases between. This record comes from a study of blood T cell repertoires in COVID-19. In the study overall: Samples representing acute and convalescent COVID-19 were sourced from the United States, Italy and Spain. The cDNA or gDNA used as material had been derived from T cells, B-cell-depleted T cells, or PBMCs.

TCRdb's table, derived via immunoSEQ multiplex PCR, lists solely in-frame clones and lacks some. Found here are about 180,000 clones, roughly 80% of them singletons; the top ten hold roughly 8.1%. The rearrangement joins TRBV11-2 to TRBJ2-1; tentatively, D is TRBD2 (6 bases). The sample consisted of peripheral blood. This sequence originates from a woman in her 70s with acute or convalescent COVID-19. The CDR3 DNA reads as TGTGCCAGCAGCTCCTTAGCGGACCCCCAGATTGAGCAGTTCTTC. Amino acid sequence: CASSSLADPQIEQFF.